The rows below give T cell receptor beta chains drawn from one sample of a study of T cell changes during pregnancy in multiple sclerosis. Only in-frame clones appear in the TCRdb table, and some are missing; sequencing was by immunoSEQ multiplex PCR. The table lists more than 45,000 clones, approximately 94% of them singletons. This material consisted of CD4+ T cells from peripheral blood mononuclear cells, taken in the second trimester of pregnancy. The receptors were gathered from a female donor with multiple sclerosis, enrolled in a pregnancy study. CDR3s include the opening cysteine and the closing phenylalanine or tryptophan. The order of the fields is CDR3 protein, CDR3 DNA, D gene, V gene, clone size, J gene. A D gene is named only where the DNA matches it firmly. Expanded clones are given a class, and other clones once, few, many or no size at all.

CASSQISGGSNLDTQYF,TGTGCCAGCAGCCAAATAAGCGGGGGCTCTAATCTGGATACGCAGTATTTT,TRBD2,TRBV14,NA,TRBJ2-3
CASIIGRLPTDTQYF,TGTGCCAGCATTATTGGGAGGCTACCCACAGATACGCAGTATTTT,NA,TRBV7-2,NA,TRBJ2-3
CAGRTDLNSPLHF,TGTGCCGGGCGGACAGACCTTAATTCACCCCTCCACTTT,NA,TRBV19,NA,TRBJ1-6
CASSPKRWQTNEKLFF,TGTGCCAGCTCACCAAAACGATGGCAGACTAATGAAAAACTGTTTTTT,NA,TRBV18,once,TRBJ1-4
CASSEGDRSNSPLHF,TGTGCCAGCAGTGAAGGGGACAGGAGTAATTCACCCCTCCACTTT,TRBD1,TRBV2,NA,TRBJ1-6
CASSFRGPSDTQYF,TGTGCCAGCAGTTTTAGAGGGCCCTCAGATACGCAGTATTTT,NA,TRBV5-6,NA,TRBJ2-3
CASSITGTVNAEAFF,TGTGCCAGTAGTATAACCGGGACAGTGAATGCTGAAGCTTTCTTT,TRBD1,TRBV19,NA,TRBJ1-1
CASSSLTGLEAFF,TGTGCCAGCAGCTCCCTGACAGGACTTGAAGCTTTCTTT,NA,TRBV11-2,NA,TRBJ1-1
CASSEIGAISQPQHF,TGTGCCAGCAGTGAAATAGGGGCCATAAGTCAGCCCCAGCATTTT,NA,TRBV6-1,NA,TRBJ1-5
CASSIGQGFMNTEAFF,TGTGCCAGTAGTATAGGACAGGGCTTTATGAACACTGAAGCTTTCTTT,TRBD1,TRBV19,NA,TRBJ1-1
CASSPRTGGPSYEQYF,TGTGCCAGCAGCCCAAGGACAGGGGGCCCGTCCTACGAGCAGTACTTC,TRBD1,TRBV7-9,NA,TRBJ2-7